The 3 T cell receptor beta chains in this list originate from one sample, sequenced in a study of cytomegalovirus exposure and HLA in healthy donors. Use of 60 Vbeta and 13 Jbeta primers characterized the PCR. TCRdb's table, derived via immunoSEQ multiplex PCR, lists solely in-frame clones and lacks some. This sample carries around 150,000 clones, approximately 77% of them seen once, and the ten largest clones take roughly 3.5%. Sequencing was carried out using PBMCs. These receptors were collected from a man aged 30 to 39 in good health and CMV-seropositive.

The CDR3 DNA is TGTGCCAGCACCCAATGGGGGGGACACTCCTACGAGCAGTACTTC. Translation: CASTQWGGHSYEQYF. This rearrangement joins TRBV5-6 to TRBJ2-7, with D possibly matching TRBD2 (7 bases). CDR3 length: 15 residues. Germline-derived CDR1 and CDR2 are SGHDT and YYEEEE. V was pared by 6 bases and J by 0 bases, with 16 bases between. The full variable domain, its missing parts supplied by reference TRBV5-6 and TRBJ2-7, is DAGVTQSPTHLIKTRGQQVTLRCSPKSGHDTVSWYQQALGQGPQFIFQYYEEEERQRGNFPDRFSGHQFPNYSSELNVNALLLGDSALYLCASTQWGGHSYEQYFGPGTRLTVT.

The gene calls are TRBV6-4 and TRBJ2-2, with 7 bases aligning to TRBD1. CDR3 length: 15 amino acids. CDR1 is MRHNA and CDR2 is SNTAGT in the germline V gene. With V trimmed by 7 bases and J by 3 bases, 8 bases remained unmatched. Written as DNA, the CDR3 is TGTGCCAGCAAAGAAGGGGGCGCGGACACCGGGGAGCTGTTTTTT. It encodes CASKEGGADTGELFF.

This clone has a single count. The chain joins TRBV7-9 to TRBJ2-1; 8 bases agree with TRBD2. The CDR3 length is 15 residues. V lost 1 base to trimming and J lost 7 bases; unmatched junction nucleotides: 6. In germline, CDR1 is SEHNR, CDR2 FQNEAQ (reference sequence). The CDR3 DNA sequence: TGTGCCAGCAGCTTAGGGTCCGGGGGGGGTAATGAGCAGTTCTTC. It translates to CASSLGSGGGNEQFF.